These 17 T cell receptor beta chains came from one sample sequenced in a study of blood T cell repertoires in COVID-19. The data were produced by immunoSEQ multiplex PCR, yet TCRdb's version contains in-frame clones alone and is incomplete. The repertoire holds about 200,000 clones, with about 80% as singletons. Material for sequencing was peripheral blood. These receptors all stem from a woman older than 75 with COVID-19, enrolled during active disease.

The chain employs TRBV19 and TRBJ2-3, with 9 bases that match TRBD2. With V trimmed by 3 bases and J by 0 bases, 13 bases remained unmatched. CDR1 is LNHDA, CDR2 SQIVND, per germline (reference sequence). CDR3 length: 19 amino acids. DNA of the CDR3: TGTGCCAGTAGTATCATGGCCAGCGGGGGGACCTCTAGCACAGATACGCAGTATTTT. This sequence encodes CASSIMASGGTSSTDTQYF.

The V gene is TRBV7-8, the J gene TRBJ2-2; D perhaps matches TRBD1 (6 bases). V lost 7 bases, J lost 0 bases, and 15 bases lay in between. The CDR3 covers 16 residues. Germline V gene lookup returns CDR1 SGHVS and CDR2 FQNEAQ. The CDR3 sequence is CASTQGTFANTGELFF. CDR3 DNA sequence: TGTGCCAGCACACAGGGTACCTTTGCGAACACCGGGGAGCTGTTTTTT.

The V call is TRBV5-1, the J call TRBJ2-7; 7 bases fit TRBD2. The J segment lost 3 bases and the V segment lost 0 bases, leaving 9 bases of the junction unmatched. CDR1 and CDR2 from the germline V gene are SGHRS and YFSETQ. The CDR3 contains 16 residues. The CDR3 coding sequence is TGCGCCAGCAGCTTGGGTACAGCCTCGGGAGGCTACGAGCAGTACTTC. Its translation is CASSLGTASGGYEQYF.

This chain links TRBV10-1 with TRBJ2-5; a weak D match, TRBD2 (7 bases). V lost 2 bases and J 3 bases, leaving 10 bases between the germline ends. In germline, CDR1 is WNHNN, CDR2 SYGVQD (reference sequence). This CDR3 is built from 14 residues. The CDR3 DNA sequence: TGCGCCAGCAGTGAGAGGGGGGGAGAAGAGACCCAGTACTTC. Its translation: CASSERGGEETQYF.

This clone was observed once. The rearrangement links TRBV2 to TRBJ2-7; TRBD2 agrees at 9 bases. CDR1 and CDR2 (germline): SNHLY, FYNNEI. V lost 4 bases, J lost 3 bases, and 7 bases stayed unmatched. This CDR3 is 15 amino acids long. CDR3 in amino acids: CASSAVAGVRYEQYF. The DNA for the CDR3 is TGTGCCAGCAGTGCAGTAGCGGGGGTCCGCTACGAGCAGTACTTC.

The chain has TRBV7-8 and TRBJ2-3; tentative D call: TRBD2 (6 bases). This CDR3 is 15 amino acids long. Between the trimmed V and J ends, which lost 6 bases and 2 bases, there was a span of 15 bases. CDR1 SGHVS and CDR2 FQNEAQ come from the germline V gene. CDR3 protein: CASSSSGGLTDTQYF. In DNA form, the CDR3 reads TGTGCCAGCAGTTCAAGTGGAGGGCTCACAGATACGCAGTATTTT. The full variable domain, in which reference TRBV7-8 and TRBJ2-3 provide the parts outside the CDR3, is GAGVSQSPRYKVAKRGQDVALRCDPISGHVSLFWYQQALGQGPEFLTYFQNEAQLDKSGLPSDRFFAERPEGSVSTLKIQRTQQEDSAVYLCASSSSGGLTDTQYFGPGTRLTVL.

The chain carries TRBV5-1 and TRBJ2-2; 8 bases line up with TRBD1. Germline trimming cut 2 bases from V and 6 bases from J; bases unmatched to any gene: 6. The germline CDR1 and CDR2 sequences are SGHRS and YFSETQ. This CDR3 is built from 15 residues. The CDR3 is CASSFGQGGAGELFF. The CDR3 DNA reads TGCGCCAGCAGCTTCGGACAGGGAGGAGCCGGGGAGCTGTTTTTT.

This clone was recorded a few times. The rearrangement links TRBV19 to TRBJ1-2; no reliable D call. From germline, CDR1 is LNHDA and CDR2 SQIVND (reference sequence). The CDR3 extends over 13 amino acids. V dropped 6 bases and J dropped 2 bases, with 10 bases sitting between them. This CDR3 is CASSQTGNYGYTF. The CDR3 DNA sequence: TGTGCCAGTAGCCAGACGGGGAACTATGGCTACACCTTC. The full variable domain, in which reference TRBV19 and TRBJ1-2 provide the parts outside the CDR3, is DGGITQSPKYLFRKEGQNVTLSCEQNLNHDAMYWYRQDPGQGLRLIYYSQIVNDFQKGDIAEGYSVSREKKESFPLTVTSAQKNPTAFYLCASSQTGNYGYTFGSGTRLTVV.

This sequence joins TRBV2 and TRBJ2-5, with D maybe TRBD2 (5 bases). Between the trimmed V and J ends, which lost 10 bases and 5 bases, there was a span of 14 bases. Per the germline V gene, CDR1 is SNHLY and CDR2 is FYNNEI. This CDR3 comprises 12 residues. The CDR3 here is CAISLTGETQYF. The CDR3 nucleotides are TGTGCCATTTCCCTAACGGGGGAGACCCAGTACTTC. The full variable domain, completed using reference TRBV2 and TRBJ2-5, is EPEVTQTPSHQVTQMGQEVILRCVPISNHLYFYWYRQILGQKVEFLVSFYNNEISEKSEIFDDQFSVERPDGSNFTLKIRSTKLEDSAMYFCAISLTGETQYFGPGTRLLVL.

The chain has TRBV5-1 and TRBJ2-4, with D possibly matching TRBD2 (6 bases). V lost 0 bases to trimming and J lost 4 bases, with 11 bases between them. Germline V CDR1 and CDR2: SGHRS, YFSETQ. This CDR3 contains 15 residues. The CDR3 here is CASSLAAGWKNIQYF. CDR3 in DNA: TGCGCCAGCAGCTTGGCCGCGGGGTGGAAAAACATTCAGTACTTC.

This chain links TRBV4-2 with TRBJ2-3; 9 bases line up with TRBD1. The CDR3 is 16 residues long. From germline, CDR1 is LGHNA and CDR2 YNFKEQ. Trimming removed 5 bases from V and 0 bases from J; junction bases left unmatched: 6. CDR3 bases: TGTGCCAGCAGCACCCGGACAGGGGCGAGCACAGATACGCAGTATTTT. Protein: CASSTRTGASTDTQYF.

The chain couples TRBV24-1 to TRBJ2-2; D is perhaps TRBD1 (5 bases). The CDR3 contains 15 residues. Trimming pared 4 bases from V and 2 bases from J, leaving 10 bases between. Germline values: CDR1 KGHDR, CDR2 SFDVKD. The CDR3 is CATSDRTRNTGELFF. The CDR3 bases are TGTGCCACCAGTGACCGGACAAGAAACACCGGGGAGCTGTTTTTT.

The chain is built from TRBV9 and TRBJ2-2; 10 bases are shared with TRBD1. Germline V gives CDR1 SGDLS, CDR2 YYNGEE. The CDR3 covers 15 residues. V lost 3 bases and J lost 6; bases outside the gene matches: 5. The CDR3 protein is CASSATGGSSGELFF. The DNA of the CDR3 is TGTGCCAGCAGCGCGACAGGGGGCAGCTCCGGGGAGCTGTTTTTT.

V and J are TRBV29-1 and TRBJ2-1, with D unresolved. V lost 3 bases and J 9 bases, leaving 12 bases between the germline ends. CDR1 is SQVTM and CDR2 is ANQGSEA in the germline V gene. The CDR3 totals 12 residues. CDR3 sequence (DNA): TGCAGCGTTGACCCCTCCCCCGGTGAGCAGTTCTTC. The encoded protein is CSVDPSPGEQFF.

V is TRBV5-1 and J is TRBJ1-2, with 8 bases fitting TRBD1. V dropped 0 bases and J dropped 2; count of bases not matched to a gene: 3. The CDR3 is 15 amino acids. Germline V gene data show CDR1 as SGHRS and CDR2 as YFSETQ. CDR3: CASSLGQGANYGYTF. CDR3 in DNA: TGCGCCAGCAGCTTGGGGCAGGGGGCGAACTATGGCTACACCTTC.

The V and J genes are TRBV5-1 and TRBJ2-3; 9 nucleotides match TRBD1. Losses at the gene ends were 2 bases for V and 11 bases for J; bases not matched to a gene: 12. Germline assignment: CDR1 SGHRS and CDR2 YFSETQ. This CDR3 has 15 residues. The CDR3 sequence is CASSFPAGQGGGQYF. CDR3 nucleotide sequence: TGCGCCAGCAGCTTCCCGGCGGGACAGGGAGGGGGGCAGTATTTT.

This chain links TRBV19 with TRBJ2-3; 13 positions agree with TRBD2. Germline assignment: CDR1 LNHDA and CDR2 SQIVND (reference sequence). V dropped 3 bases and J dropped 6; count of bases not matched to a gene: 6. There are 16 residues in the CDR3. CDR3 protein: CASSIGLAGVYDTQYF. CDR3 nucleotides: TGTGCCAGTAGTATCGGACTAGCGGGAGTTTATGATACGCAGTATTTT. Variable domain in full (rest from reference TRBV19 and TRBJ2-3): DGGITQSPKYLFRKEGQNVTLSCEQNLNHDAMYWYRQDPGQGLRLIYYSQIVNDFQKGDIAEGYSVSREKKESFPLTVTSAQKNPTAFYLCASSIGLAGVYDTQYFGPGTRLTVL.